The rows below give T cell receptor beta chains drawn from one sample of a study of Graves' ophthalmopathy and Graves' hyperthyroidism. TCRdb fed the multiplex PCR reads into MiXCR, producing one record per CDR3 protein. The data hold about 700,000 distinct CDR3 sequences, with about 38% observed a single time. Sequenced input: peripheral blood. These receptors were taken from an adult man with Graves' ophthalmopathy. Both conserved end residues are part of each CDR3. A D gene is named only where the DNA matches it firmly. Clone size is given for some rows only: seen once, a few or many times, or a class if the clone is expanded.

V gene	J gene	CDR3 length	D gene	clone size	CDR3 protein	CDR3 DNA
TRBV2	TRBJ2-7	16	TRBD1	once	CASILQGGQGAPEQYF	TGTGCCAGCATCCTTCAAGGCGGACAGGGGGCCCCCGAGCAGTACTTC
TRBV29-1	TRBJ2-6	17	TRBD1	NA	CSVAGTGGGSGANVLTF	TGCAGCGTGGCCGGGACAGGGGGCGGCTCGGGGGCCAACGTCCTGACTTTC
TRBV25-1	TRBJ2-7	16	TRBD1	NA	CASSYPLRQGIYEQYF	TGTGCCAGCAGTTACCCCCTTCGACAGGGAATCTACGAGCAGTACTTC
TRBV4-3	TRBJ2-7	15	NA	once	CASSLGPGASDEQYF	TGCGCCAGCAGCCTAGGACCCGGGGCATCCGACGAGCAGTACTTC
TRBV7-2	TRBJ1-2	14	TRBD1	NA	CASSPGGGRDGYTF	TGTGCCAGCAGCCCAGGGGGCGGACGGGATGGCTACACCTTC
TRBV7-2	TRBJ2-5	15	NA	many	CASSPSQAVQETQYF	TGTGCCAGCAGCCCTAGCCAGGCCGTACAAGAGACCCAGTACTTC
TRBV2	TRBJ2-5	14	TRBD2	many	CASRPTSGTETQYF	TGTGCCAGCAGACCGACTAGCGGGACAGAGACCCAGTACTTC
TRBV6-5	TRBJ2-5	14	TRBD2	many	CASSPPGLGETQYF	TGTGCCAGCAGTCCCCCTGGACTAGGGGAGACCCAGTACTTC
TRBV7-3	TRBJ1-6	19	NA	NA	CASSLFGRSQEGRDSPLHF	TGTGCCAGCAGCTTATTCGGCCGTTCACAGGAGGGGAGGGATTCACCCCTCCACTTT
TRBV7-9	TRBJ2-3	14	NA	NA	CATSGSDHADTQYF	TGTGCCACCAGTGGGTCCGACCACGCAGATACGCAGTATTTT
TRBV5-8	TRBJ1-1	11	NA	many	CASSLGVEAFF	TGTGCCAGCAGCTTAGGAGTCGAAGCTTTCTTT
TRBV2	TRBJ2-5	13	NA	NA	CASSPATDETQYF	TGTGCCAGCTCACCAGCCACAGATGAGACCCAGTACTTC
TRBV10-3	TRBJ1-2	11	NA	NA	CAISVGDGNTF	NA
TRBV20-1	TRBJ2-7	13	NA	many	CSASRSGAYEQYF	TGCAGTGCTAGCCGATCGGGGGCCTACGAGCAGTACTTC
TRBV24-1	TRBJ1-6	15	NA	NA	CATSARGAADSPLHF	TGTGCCACCAGTGCTAGGGGGGCTGCGGATTCACCCCTCCACTTT
TRBV7-2	TRBJ2-5	15	TRBD2	many	CASSSRLAGVETQYF	TGTGCCAGCAGCTCCAGACTAGCGGGAGTAGAGACCCAGTACTTC
TRBV19	TRBJ1-5	20	NA	few	CASSIHFGELVIYSNQPQHF	TGTGCCAGTAGTATCCATTTTGGAGAGTTGGTTATATATAGCAATCAGCCCCAGCATTTT
TRBV6-6	TRBJ1-5	13	NA	NA	CASSQGIEQPQHF	TGTGCCAGCAGCCAGGGGATTGAGCAGCCCCAGCATTTT
TRBV6-6	TRBJ1-3	16	TRBD1	many	CASSALTRDRANTIYF	TGTGCCAGCAGTGCCCTAACCCGGGACAGGGCGAACACCATATATTTT
TRBV9	TRBJ1-2	14	TRBD1	many	CASSGQGGSYGYTF	TGTGCCAGCAGCGGACAGGGTGGAAGCTATGGCTACACCTTC
TRBV14	TRBJ1-2	17	TRBD1	NA	CASSQDQGTVTAYGYTF	TGTGCCAGCAGCCAAGATCAAGGGACAGTAACAGCCTATGGCTACACCTTC
TRBV20-1	TRBJ1-2	12	NA	many	CSARFGGGGYTF	TGCAGTGCTAGATTCGGGGGTGGCGGCTACACCTTC
TRBV11-2	TRBJ2-7	16	TRBD1	NA	CASRPIRQGGGYEQYF	TGTGCCAGCAGACCTATAAGACAGGGGGGAGGCTACGAGCAGTACTTC
TRBV3-1	TRBJ2-5	13	NA	NA	CASSQRQRETQYF	TGTGCCAGCAGCCAACGGCAGAGGGAGACCCAGTACTTC
TRBV20-1	TRBJ1-2	15	NA	NA	CSARVLGVGVDGYTF	TGCAGTGCCAGAGTTTTGGGGGTCGGGGTTGATGGCTACACCTTC
TRBV24-1	TRBJ2-3	13	NA	NA	CASVGDGTDTQYF	TGTGCCAGCGTAGGGGATGGCACAGATACGCAGTATTTT
TRBV25-1	TRBJ2-7	15	TRBD2	NA	CASSPGLGESYEQYF	TGTGCCAGCAGCCCCGGACTAGGCGAATCCTACGAGCAGTACTTC
TRBV5-1	TRBJ2-5	13	NA	many	CASSLLEQETQYF	TGCGCCAGCAGCTTGCTAGAACAAGAGACCCAGTACTTC
TRBV19	TRBJ2-5	15	TRBD1	NA	CASRSGTGSWETQYF	TGTGCCAGTAGGTCCGGGACAGGGAGTTGGGAGACCCAGTACTTC
TRBV7-2	TRBJ2-7	16	TRBD2	few	CASSLVLSSGREEQYF	TGTGCCAGCAGCTTAGTTTTGTCTAGCGGGAGGGAAGAGCAGTACTTC
TRBV7-9	TRBJ1-6	14	TRBD1	NA	CASSSGQSNSPLHF	TGTGCCAGCAGCTCGGGACAGTCCAATTCACCCCTCCACTTT
TRBV11-2	TRBJ2-5	16	TRBD2	many	CASSLVGTSGKETQYF	TGTGCCAGCAGCTTAGTCGGGACTAGCGGGAAAGAGACCCAGTACTTC
TRBV12-3/TRBV12-4	TRBJ1-5	15	TRBD1	NA	CASSRDSRLNQPQHF	TGTGCCAGCAGTAGGGACAGCCGACTCAATCAGCCCCAGCATTTT
TRBV7-2	TRBJ2-5	18	TRBD2	few	CASSQDEASGWTKETQYF	TGTGCCAGCAGCCAAGATGAGGCTAGCGGGTGGACTAAAGAGACCCAGTACTTC
TRBV10-3	TRBJ2-7	15	TRBD2	many	CAISESLAGVHEQYF	TGTGCCATCAGTGAGTCGCTAGCGGGGGTCCACGAGCAGTACTTC
TRBV2	TRBJ2-5	16	TRBD2	NA	CASSETSGSVLETQYF	TGTGCCAGCAGTGAAACTAGCGGGAGCGTTCTAGAGACCCAGTACTTC
TRBV25-1	TRBJ1-3	18	TRBD1	once	CASSPQIDRARSGNTIYF	TGTGCCAGCTCACCGCAAATTGACAGGGCCCGATCTGGAAACACCATATATTTT